Presented here are 14 T cell receptor beta chains from one specimen sequenced in a study of CD8+CD57+ T cells in acquired aplastic anemia. Template material for TCR beta VDJ and CDR3 profiling consisted of genomic DNA. TCRdb ran MiXCR on the reads and lists one entry per CDR3 protein. The sample comprises some 120,000 distinct CDR3 sequences, less than 50% of which are singletons, and around 2.5% rests with the top ten. The authors sequenced patients whose flow cytometry had shown CD8+CD57+ cell expansion. Sequencing was carried out using sorted CD4+, CD8+, or CD8+CD57+ T cells (not recorded which) from PBMCs. All receptors derive from a human donor with aplastic anemia.

The CDR3 region is CASRKSGTGDEKLFF. DNA for the CDR3: TGTGCCAGCAGAAAGTCCGGGACAGGGGATGAAAAACTGTTTTTT. The chain employs TRBV6-4 and TRBJ1-4; TRBD1 matches 10 bases. After removal of 6 bases from V and 6 bases from J, the junction contained 7 bases not matched to a gene. Germline CDR1 MRHNA, CDR2 SNTAGT. This CDR3 has 15 amino acids.

This clonotype was recorded at least ten times. This chain connects TRBV2 to TRBJ2-1, with 7 bases matching TRBD1. Germline V CDR1 and CDR2: SNHLY, FYNNEI. The CDR3 sequence is 13 residues long. Trimming took 7 bases from V and 7 from J; bases not matched to a gene: 7. The CDR3 region has the DNA TGTGCCAGCACCTTAGACAGGGCTAATGAGCAGTTCTTC. Translation gives CASTLDRANEQFF.

This clonotype was counted many times. The chain recombines TRBV11-2 with TRBJ2-3; 8 positions agree with TRBD2. Germline V CDR1 and CDR2: SGHAT, FQNNGV. V lost 1 base, J lost 0 bases, and 3 bases stayed unmatched. This CDR3 is built from 16 residues. The CDR3 DNA follows: TGTGCCAGCAGCTTAGGGACTAGCCCCAGCACAGATACGCAGTATTTT. It translates to CASSLGTSPSTDTQYF.

Ten or more counts support this clonotype. Because the CDR3 is missing its conserved closing phenylalanine or tryptophan, this is likely a read error. This chain uses TRBV12-3 or TRBV12-4 with TRBJ2-5; TRBD2 is a possible D gene (6 bases). The CDR3 sequence is 13 residues long. V dropped 1 base and J dropped 5 bases, with 8 bases sitting between them. In DNA form, the CDR3 reads TGTGCCAGCAGTTTAGGTGGGGGGGAGACCCAGTACCTC. The encoded protein is CASSLGGGETQYL.

This sequence joins TRBV7-6 and TRBJ2-5; D possibly matches TRBD1 or TRBD2 (5 bases each). The V end was cut by 7 bases, the J end by 5 bases, with 23 bases between. This CDR3 is built from 16 residues. Germline V gene lookup returns CDR1 SGHVS and CDR2 FNYEAQ. The CDR3 protein is CASIPSSSEGQETQYF. The CDR3 bases are TGTGCCAGCATCCCTAGTTCCTCCGAGGGGCAGGAGACCCAGTACTTC.

The chain carries TRBV28 and TRBJ1-4, with a weak D call TRBD1 (5 bases). V dropped 8 bases and J dropped 8 bases, with 12 bases sitting between them. Germline V gives CDR1 MDHEN, CDR2 SYDVKM. The CDR3 contains 12 residues. The CDR3 is CASQEAGEKLFF. The CDR3 bases are TGTGCCAGCCAAGAGGCAGGGGAAAAACTGTTTTTT.

This clonotype appeared many times. J is TRBJ2-7 and V is TRBV7-2, with D perhaps assigned TRBD1 or TRBD2 (7 bases each). The germline gives CDR1 SGHTA, CDR2 FQGNSA. Trimming took off 5 bases at V and 5 bases at J, with 13 bases between the two ends. The CDR3 has 13 residues. The CDR3: CASSTPGGDEQYF. The CDR3 bases are TGTGCCAGCAGCACCCCAGGGGGGGACGAGCAGTACTTC.

This clonotype has at least ten counts. CDR3 nucleotides: TGCAGTGCTAGTCCAACCACAACTATCGGCTACACCTTC. It translates to CSASPTTTIGYTF. The V gene is TRBV20-1, the J gene TRBJ1-2; no definite D call. Trimming stripped 3 bases from V and 8 bases from J, with 16 bases between. CDR3 length equals 13 residues. CDR1 is DFQATT and CDR2 is SNEGSKA in the germline V gene (reference sequence).

This rearrangement joins TRBV10-3 to TRBJ2-7; 9 bases agree with TRBD1. Per germline, CDR1 ENHRY and CDR2 SYGVKD. The CDR3 is made up of 15 amino acids. V lost 5 bases to trimming and J lost 5 bases; unmatched junction nucleotides: 10. The CDR3 here is CAISRGQGQGHEQYF. The DNA for the CDR3 is TGTGCCATCAGTAGAGGACAGGGACAGGGCCACGAGCAGTACTTC.

This clonotype was found many times. This chain uses TRBV9 with TRBJ1-2; D gene uncertain. Germline V gives CDR1 SGDLS, CDR2 YYNGEE. The CDR3 length is 13 residues. Deletions cut 2 bases from V and 3 bases from J, with 8 bases between. CDR3 amino acids: CASSVTEDYGYTF. CDR3 sequence (DNA): TGTGCCAGCAGCGTTACAGAAGACTATGGCTACACCTTC.

The V call is TRBV11-3, the J call TRBJ1-1; TRBD1 matches at 9 bases. Germline V gene sequence: CDR1 SGHNT, CDR2 YENEEA. After removal of 5 bases from V and 1 base from J, the junction contained 5 bases not matched to a gene. The CDR3 is 15 amino acids. The DNA of the CDR3 is TGTGCCAGCAGCCCCCCGGACAGGGGGAACACTGAAGCTTTCTTT. Translated, it gives CASSPPDRGNTEAFF.

This clonotype appeared many times. The CDR3 sequence: CASSLGQHSNYGYTF. CDR3 DNA: TGTGCCAGCAGCTTAGGACAGCATTCTAACTATGGCTACACCTTC. The gene calls are TRBV7-9 and TRBJ1-2, with D possibly being TRBD1 (5 bases). The CDR3 has 15 amino acids. V shed 1 base and J shed 0 bases, with 9 bases lying between them. CDR1 is SEHNR and CDR2 is FQNEAQ in the germline V gene (reference sequence).

A note on this clonotype: Likely a read error: the CDR3 ends without its conserved phenylalanine or tryptophan. The CDR3 DNA sequence: TGTGCCATCAGTGAGCCGATGCAGGGTTTGGAGACCCAGTACCTC. This translates into CAISEPMQGLETQYL. The rearrangement joins TRBV10-3 to TRBJ2-5, with D tentatively TRBD1 (5 bases). CDR3 length equals 15 residues. The germline V and J ends were trimmed by 2 bases and 5 bases, with 15 bases remaining between them. Germline assignment: CDR1 ENHRY and CDR2 SYGVKD.

The chain joins TRBV30 to TRBJ1-5; D ambiguous. CDR1 GTSNPN and CDR2 SVGIG come from the germline V gene (reference sequence). The germline V and J ends were trimmed by 4 bases and 1 base, with 14 bases remaining between them. This CDR3 is 15 amino acids long. The CDR3 DNA sequence: TGTGCCTGGAACCGGGAAAGAGGAAGCAATCAGCCCCAGCATTTT. Its translation is CAWNRERGSNQPQHF.